Listed here are 2 T cell receptor beta chains from one sample, sequenced in a study of blood T cell repertoires in COVID-19. Profiling relied on immunoSEQ multiplex PCR, and the TCRdb table lists in-frame clones only, not all of them. The sample includes over 350,000 clones, approximately 90% of them seen just once. The sample consisted of PBMCs or T cells enriched from blood (not recorded which). These receptors were taken from a woman in her thirties with acute COVID-19.

V and J are TRBV19 and TRBJ2-3, with 10 bases that match TRBD2. CDR3 length equals 17 residues. Trimming took 4 bases from V and 0 from J; bases not matched to a gene: 7. The germline V gene encodes CDR1 LNHDA and CDR2 SQIVND (reference sequence). DNA for the CDR3: TGTGCCAGTAGTAAAGAGTCAGCGGGGGGGAGCACAGATACGCAGTATTTT. It codes for CASSKESAGGSTDTQYF.

The rearrangement links TRBV18 to TRBJ1-2; possible D gene TRBD1, 5 bases. Germline V gives CDR1 KGHSH, CDR2 LQKENI. V was clipped by 5 bases and J by 4 bases, with 20 bases between them. The length of the CDR3 is 16 residues. The CDR3 DNA reads TGTGCCAGCTCAACTTCGCCCATGACAGAAATCTATGGCTACACCTTC. Residues: CASSTSPMTEIYGYTF.